This T cell receptor (beta chain) originates from a study of blood T cell repertoires in COVID-19. On the study more broadly: Sites across the United States, Italy and Spain contributed samples from acute and convalescent COVID-19. Sample material is recorded as cDNA or gDNA derived from T cells, B-cell-depleted T cells, or PBMCs.

The germline gives CDR1 SGHRS, CDR2 YFSETQ. CDR3 length equals 14 residues. V gave up 6 bases and J gave up 0 bases, with 10 bases separating them. Per the original data handling: Estimation of nucleated cell counts was performed using reference gene primer amplification. Assay used: immunoSEQ multiplex PCR; TCRdb lists only in-frame clones, some missing. That table is the source of V, J and clone size, and D and trimming were worked out from the DNA. The sample has 150,000 or so clones, approximately 90% seen once; the top ten hold about 2.9%. Material: peripheral blood. The clonotype originates from a man aged 55-75 years with active or convalescent COVID-19. The rearrangement joins TRBV5-1 to TRBJ2-1; possible D gene TRBD1, 5 bases. CDR3 sequence: CASTGSTSYNEQFF. The CDR3, as DNA: TGCGCCAGCACAGGGTCCACCTCCTACAATGAGCAGTTCTTC.